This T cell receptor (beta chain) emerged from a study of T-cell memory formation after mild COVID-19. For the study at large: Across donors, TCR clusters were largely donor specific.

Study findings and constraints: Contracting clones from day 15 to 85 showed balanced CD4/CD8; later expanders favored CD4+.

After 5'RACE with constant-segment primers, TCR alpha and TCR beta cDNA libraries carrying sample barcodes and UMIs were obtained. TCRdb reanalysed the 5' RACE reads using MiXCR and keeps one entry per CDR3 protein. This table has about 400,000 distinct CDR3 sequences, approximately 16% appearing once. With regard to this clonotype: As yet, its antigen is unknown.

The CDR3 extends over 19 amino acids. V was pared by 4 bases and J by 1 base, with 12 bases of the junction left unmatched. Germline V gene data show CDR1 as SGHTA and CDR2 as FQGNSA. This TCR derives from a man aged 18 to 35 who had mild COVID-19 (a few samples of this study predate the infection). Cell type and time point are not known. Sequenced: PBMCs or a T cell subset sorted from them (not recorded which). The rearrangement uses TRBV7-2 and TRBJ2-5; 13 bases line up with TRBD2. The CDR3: CASSSRTSGGPISQETQYF. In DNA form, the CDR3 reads TGTGCCAGCAGCTCCAGGACTAGCGGGGGCCCTATAAGCCAAGAGACCCAGTACTTC.